This record covers a single T cell receptor beta chain. Its antigen is unknown. Libraries were prepared by immunoSEQ multiplex PCR; TCRdb keeps only in-frame clonotypes and omits some of them. In the table there are some 150,000 clones, approximately 90% of which are singletons. The data stem from a study of T cell responses to AZD1222 COVID-19 vaccine. Study conclusions and caveats: Clonal diversity may have been underestimated in mostly white British donors.

V lost 0 bases and J lost 9, with 15 bases in between. The CDR3 totals 15 residues. From germline, CDR1 is LGHNA and CDR2 YSLEER. The sequencing used peripheral blood, collected on day 0 of AZD1222 vaccination. This receptor was obtained from an adult in good health. The chain links TRBV4-3 to TRBJ1-5; tentatively, D is TRBD1 (6 bases). The CDR3 nucleotides are TGCGCCAGCAGCCAAGATATGGGGGGCGTGAGGCCCCAGCATTTT. It yields the protein CASSQDMGGVRPQHF.